This paragraph reports one T cell receptor beta chain. Its specific antigen is unknown. For each CD8+ T cell subset, flow sorting was done in triplicate, and about 300,000 cells per subset went directly into RLT lysis buffer. To exclude memory contaminants, naive CD8+ T cells were stringently defined as CD45RO-CCR7+CD27+CD95-. Peripheral blood mononuclear cells were isolated from buffy coats using standard density gradient centrifugation. Naive CXCR3-negative and CXCR3-positive CD8+ T cells were flow-sorted on a FACSAria III. Total RNA was extracted from sorted cells with an RNeasy Mini Kit. Instrument used: NextSeq 550. The Human TCR Profiling Kit (MiLaboratory) was used to prepare UMI-labeled 5' RACE TRB cDNA libraries. cDNA synthesis used the entire amount of extracted RNA, and PCR amplification then used the entire amount of cDNA produced. Libraries were prepared in parallel using an identical number of PCR cycles. Processing in the source paper ran as follows. With a minimum of two reads required per UMI, MIGEC and MiXCR pulled out about 50,000 +/- 10,000 unique UMI-labeled TRB cDNA molecules from each library. An average of approximately 40,000 +/- 10,000 functional in-frame TRB CDR3 nucleotide clonotypes without stop codons was found per library. After downsampling to 5000 UMI-labeled TRB molecules per sample, diversity metrics, including normalized Shannon-Wiener and Chao1, were computed in VDJtools. For the central five CDR3 residues, VDJtools calculated physicochemical properties weighted by clonotype size, namely interaction energy, strength, volume and Kidera factor 4. The reads went through TCRdb reprocessing, and each CDR3 protein sequence gets one entry with no DNA. The V and J calls follow TCRdb's processing rather than the paper's. This sample's table contains about 120,000 distinct CDR3 sequences. Approximately 0.29% of the sample is in the top ten clones.

This record belongs to a study of CXCR3-negative and CXCR3-positive naive CD8 T cells (dated by TCRdb to the late 2010s). At the level of the whole study: In total, roughly 150 million TRB reads were obtained, or roughly 1.5 +/- 0.3 million reads per library. Diversity and physicochemical repertoire analyses covered around 10 donors pooled from two independent experiments. Naive subsets from a handful of donors and memory cells from 3 donors were included in the TRBV-TRBJ cluster analysis.

The CDR3, from cysteine to phenylalanine, totals 16 residues. No DNA sequence is on record. Based on the germline V gene, the CDR1 and CDR2 sequences are MGHRA and YSYEKL. Here is what the overall study found, with its caveats: Compared with CXCR3-negative naive cells, CXCR3-positive naive cells had TRB CDR3s with higher hydrophobicity (lower Kidera factor 4), lower energy, and higher strength and volume indices. Surface CD5, linked to self-reactivity in mice, was comparable between naive subsets; TCR interaction strength was therefore also inferred from TRB CDR3 physicochemical properties. Similar TRBV-TRBJ usage was shown by naive CXCR3-negative and CXCR3-positive cells from the same donor, whereas distinct patterns were shown by memory cells. Because CXCR3 expression was partially decreased after cryopreservation, freshly isolated PBMCs were used for most assays. Both naive subsets had comparably high repertoire diversity, while memory CD8+ T cells had much lower repertoire diversity.

Sequenced: naive CXCR3- CD8+ T cells from blood. The sample's cell subset or site, from its label and the paper: CD45RO-CCR7+CD27+CD95- naive CD8+ T cells lacking CXCR3 (TNR3-). The chain uses TRBV4-1 and TRBJ1-2. This clonotype was sampled from a human donor in good health. Some clones in this sample may be carry-over from other donors' samples. This receptor carries the CDR3 CASSQDLERAPYGYTF.